This T cell receptor beta chain was recorded in a study of human T cells and chemical hapten exposure. Study context: Alopecia universalis, totalis or areata was present in patients who were mostly female.

Time point noted: pre-sensitization, week 0. The treatment denotes: therapeutic diphenylcyclopropenone sensitization with weekly scalp DPC. Alopecia patients, 18 to 70 years old and DPC-suitable, served as donors. Unique molecular identifiers were affixed to discrete cDNA molecules within the library. TCRdb ran MiXCR on the RACE reads and lists one entry per CDR3 protein. The table has roughly 250,000 distinct CDR3 sequences, 7% to 10% seen once; the top ten hold 2.3%. As regards this clonotype: Its antigen is as yet unknown.

Germline lookup yields CDR1 SGHTS and CDR2 YDEGEE. Between the trimmed V and J ends, which lost 0 bases and 4 bases, there was a span of 5 bases. The length of the CDR3 is 12 residues. Study results and limitations: Once DPC sensitization occurred, TCRs above 1 in 1000 frequency showed no change.

The sample consisted of whole blood, taken in connection with sensitization to the hapten diphenylcyclopropenone (DPC). This clonotype was sampled from a woman between 40 and 55 years old with alopecia areata. Some clones in this sample may be carry-over from other donors' samples. The chain couples TRBV5-8 to TRBJ2-7; no definite D call. The chain's CDR3 is CASSLEIYEQYF. For the CDR3, the DNA is TGTGCCAGCAGCTTGGAAATTTACGAGCAGTACTTC.